Listed here are 12 T cell receptor beta chains from one sample, sequenced in a study of regulatory T cells in long-lasting Graves disease. Time point meaning: persistent/refractory GD, antithyroid drugs over 5 years with positive TRAb. With RNA extracted from PBMCs as input, the TCR library was made. Arm-PCR of CDR3 regions with iRepertoire HTBI primers generated TCR beta libraries. Each CDR3 protein is one row after TCRdb ran MiXCR on the multiplex PCR reads. Of over 650,000 distinct CDR3 sequences listed, around 32% were seen once; the top ten hold roughly 41%. Specimen: peripheral blood mononuclear cells (PBMCs), collected when the disease was refractory, from a patient treated with antithyroid drugs. The receptors shown here come from a female donor with Graves disease.

This clonotype turned up a few times. The chain has TRBV5-4 and TRBJ1-2, with TRBD1 matching over 9 bases. The CDR3 covers 16 residues. CDR1 is SGHNT and CDR2 is YYREEE in the germline V gene (reference sequence). Germline trimming cut 0 bases from V and 0 bases from J; bases unmatched to any gene: 3. CDR3 amino acids: CASSLDRGRANYGYTF. In DNA, the CDR3 is TGTGCCAGCAGCTTGGACAGGGGGCGAGCTAACTATGGCTACACCTTC.

This chain joins TRBV27 and TRBJ2-7; D is possibly TRBD1 or TRBD2 (5 bases each). Germline CDR1 is MNHEY and CDR2 is SMNVEV (reference sequence). The V end was cut by 3 bases, the J end by 2 bases, with 11 bases between. The CDR3 extends over 14 amino acids. The CDR3 sequence: CASSFRDGTYEQYF. CDR3 DNA: TGTGCCAGCAGTTTTAGGGACGGAACCTACGAGCAGTACTTC.

The chain recombines TRBV4-2 with TRBJ1-1; D is undetermined. V gave up 0 bases and J gave up 6 bases, with 14 bases separating them. The CDR3 covers 15 residues. CDR1 and CDR2 from the germline V gene are LGHNA and YNFKEQ. This chain's CDR3 is CASSQDLVDASEAFF. CDR3 DNA sequence: TGTGCCAGCAGCCAAGATCTAGTGGACGCCTCTGAAGCTTTCTTT.

The V call is TRBV27, the J call TRBJ2-6, with 8 positions matching TRBD2. The CDR3 extends over 18 amino acids. The germline V gene has CDR1 MNHEY and CDR2 SMNVEV (reference sequence). The V and J ends lost 8 bases and 3 bases, in that order; junction bases with no gene match: 15. This CDR3 reads CASSGMVAGRDGANVLTF. The CDR3 region has the DNA TGTGCCAGCTCGGGTATGGTAGCGGGAAGGGATGGGGCCAACGTCCTGACTTTC.

The chain employs TRBV10-3 and TRBJ1-2; unclear D gene. CDR1 is ENHRY and CDR2 is SYGVKD in the germline V gene. With 2 bases removed from V and 3 bases from J, the gap between germline ends came to 4 bases. The CDR3 runs to 12 residues. The CDR3 spells CAISEGHYGYTF. CDR3 nucleotide sequence: TGTGCCATCAGTGAGGGCCACTATGGCTACACCTTC.

This clonotype has a handful of counts. The rearrangement links TRBV30 to TRBJ1-1; 8 bases are a match to TRBD1. The V segment lost 5 bases and the J segment 3 bases; nucleotides outside the gene matches: 11. This CDR3 has 15 residues. Germline loops: CDR1 GTSNPN, CDR2 SVGIG (reference sequence). The DNA for the CDR3 is TGTGCCTGGGCAACAGGGGGTACGATGGACACTGAAGCTTTCTTT. Protein product: CAWATGGTMDTEAFF.

This rearrangement joins TRBV11-2 to TRBJ2-5; a possible D gene is TRBD2 (7 bases). Deletions cut 2 bases from V and 0 bases from J, with 19 bases between. The CDR3 sequence is 18 residues long. In germline, CDR1 is SGHAT, CDR2 FQNNGV. The CDR3 region is CASSLTGGRGKYQETQYF. The CDR3 coding sequence is TGTGCCAGCAGCTTAACGGGGGGCAGGGGAAAGTACCAAGAGACCCAGTACTTC.

This clonotype was seen more than once but under ten times. The junction differs from germline at one of its ends, possibly a read error. The chain uses TRBV28 and TRBJ1-5; D is perhaps TRBD1 (5 bases). From germline, CDR1 is MDHEN and CDR2 SYDVKM. The CDR3 totals 12 residues. CDR3 sequence reads: CAGSYRFQPQHF. For the CDR3, the DNA is TGTGCCGGCAGCTACAGGTTTCAGCCCCAGCATTTT.

The rearrangement links TRBV7-2 to TRBJ1-5; D perhaps matches TRBD1 (5 bases). The CDR3 loop spans 14 amino acids. The V gene lost 8 bases and the J gene lost 2 bases, with 13 bases spanning the gap. Germline V gene sequence: CDR1 SGHTA, CDR2 FQGNSA. CDR3 bases: TGTGCCAGCTCACCCTGGGGCGGCAATCAGCCCCAGCATTTT. Translated: CASSPWGGNQPQHF.

This clonotype was found many times. This chain connects TRBV28 to TRBJ1-2; maybe TRBD1 (6 bases). The CDR3 covers 13 residues. The V gene lost 5 bases and the J gene lost 6 bases, with 13 bases spanning the gap. Germline assignment: CDR1 MDHEN and CDR2 SYDVKM. This CDR3 is CASSPGDTHGYTF. CDR3 nucleotide sequence: TGTGCCAGCAGTCCCGGGGACACCCATGGCTACACCTTC.

This clonotype was found a few times. This chain links TRBV29-1 with TRBJ1-2; tentative D call: TRBD1 (6 bases). Germline V gene sequence: CDR1 SQVTM, CDR2 ANQGSEA. The CDR3 consists of 16 residues. V lost 4 bases, J lost 3 bases, and 21 bases lay in between. The CDR3 coding sequence is TGCAGCGTTGGGGGGATAGGGGGATCGTTGGACTATGGCTACACCTTC. This codes for CSVGGIGGSLDYGYTF.

The chain links TRBV24-1 to TRBJ1-1; perhaps TRBD1 as D (5 bases). The CDR3 is 12 residues long. Trimming stripped 9 bases from V and 5 bases from J, with 12 bases between. CDR1 is KGHDR, CDR2 SFDVKD, per germline. The CDR3 bases are TGTGCCACCCGGGGACTCGGGACTGAAGCTTTCTTT. Encoded protein: CATRGLGTEAFF.